The T cell receptor beta chain under discussion was sequenced for a study of blood T cell repertoires in COVID-19. About the study: From the United States, Italy and Spain came samples of acute and convalescent COVID-19. T cells, B-cell-depleted T cells, or PBMCs provided the cDNA or gDNA that served as material.

In the authors' workflow: From reference gene primer amplification, estimates of nucleated cell counts were derived. TCRdb's copy holds only in-frame clones and misses some; the assay was immunoSEQ multiplex PCR. The DNA was the basis for D and trimming; V, J and clone size are from that table. The table lists just over 650,000 clones, about 90% of them singletons. Deletions cut 2 bases from V and 5 bases from J, with 12 bases between. CDR3 length: 14 amino acids. Per germline, CDR1 MGHRA and CDR2 YSYEKL. V gene TRBV4-1 combines with J gene TRBJ1-1; D not resolved. Material: peripheral blood. This TCR was sampled from a woman aged 18-35 years with acute or convalescent COVID-19. DNA for the CDR3: TGCGCCAGCAGCCAACCATCCCGCCGGACTGAAGCTTTCTTT. Its translation is CASSQPSRRTEAFF.